Listed here are 9 T cell receptor beta chains from one sample, sequenced in a study of cytotoxic CD8 clonotypes in ibrutinib-treated CLL. Sequenced by immunoSEQ multiplex PCR; TCRdb stores in-frame clones only, minus some. This sample carries thousands of clones, roughly 70% of them seen once, and the ten largest clones take about 38%. The sample consisted of PBMCs, taken before ibrutinib treatment. The source is a human donor with chronic lymphocytic leukemia.

Only one count was recorded for this clone. This chain joins TRBV27 and TRBJ2-1; 8 bases map to TRBD2. There are 18 residues in the CDR3. The V gene end was trimmed by 3 bases and the J gene end by 0 bases; junction bases not matched to a gene: 10. Per germline, CDR1 MNHEY and CDR2 SMNVEV (reference sequence). The CDR3 is CASSFESTGTSSYNEQFF. The CDR3 DNA sequence: TGTGCCAGCAGTTTTGAGTCCACCGGGACTAGCTCCTACAATGAGCAGTTCTTC.

This chain joins TRBV29-1 and TRBJ2-7, with 7 bases fitting TRBD2. CDR3 length equals 13 residues. Germline CDR1 and CDR2: SQVTM and ANQGSEA. Losses at the gene ends were 5 bases for V and 2 bases for J; bases not matched to a gene: 6. Here the CDR3 reads CSVRGAGAYEQYF. The CDR3 bases are TGCAGCGTTAGAGGCGCGGGAGCCTACGAGCAGTACTTC.

The chain couples TRBV6-6 to TRBJ2-1, with D possibly being TRBD2 (5 bases). CDR3 length: 16 amino acids. Trimming removed 2 bases at V and 0 bases at J, with 11 bases between. Germline values: CDR1 MNHNY, CDR2 SVGAGI (reference sequence). CDR3 protein: CASSYPQSGSYNEQFF. CDR3 coding DNA: TGTGCCAGCAGTTACCCGCAGAGCGGCTCCTACAATGAGCAGTTCTTC.

The V and J genes are TRBV6-1 and TRBJ2-7, with TRBD1 matching over 7 bases. V lost 0 bases, J lost 0 bases, and 2 bases stayed unmatched. This CDR3 region has 15 residues. Looked up from germline, CDR1 is MNHNS and CDR2 is SASEGT. DNA of the CDR3: TGTGCCAGCAGTGAAGCAGGGGACAGCTCCTACGAGCAGTACTTC. Translation gives CASSEAGDSSYEQYF.

This clone was counted a few times. This chain joins TRBV18 and TRBJ2-3; the D is unclear. The germline V gene encodes CDR1 KGHSH and CDR2 LQKENI. Deletions cut 3 bases from V and 5 bases from J, with 9 bases between. This CDR3 is built from 13 residues. The CDR3 loop reads CASSPPMGDTQYF. The CDR3 DNA reads as TGTGCCAGCTCACCTCCGATGGGAGATACGCAGTATTTT.

This chain uses TRBV10-3 with TRBJ2-3; 8 positions agree with TRBD2. This CDR3 has 15 amino acids. The trim removed 11 bases at V and 1 base at J, leaving 11 bases unmatched. The germline CDR1 and CDR2 sequences are ENHRY and SYGVKD. CDR3 amino acids: CASLGTSGRTDTQYF. In nucleotides, the CDR3 is TGTGCCTCCCTCGGCACTAGCGGACGCACAGATACGCAGTATTTT.

V gene TRBV7-2 combines with J gene TRBJ1-2, with D perhaps TRBD1 (5 bases). V was clipped by 5 bases and J by 4 bases, with 23 bases between them. CDR1 is SGHTA, CDR2 FQGNSA, per germline. CDR3 length: 17 residues. For the CDR3, the DNA is TGTGCCAGCAGCCCATCAGCTGCAACAGGTCCCGGCTATGGCTACACCTTC. Its protein is CASSPSAATGPGYGYTF.

The V and J genes are TRBV30 and TRBJ1-2; no clear D. From germline, CDR1 is GTSNPN and CDR2 SVGIG (reference sequence). V lost 0 bases to trimming and J lost 4 bases, with 15 bases between them. The CDR3 sequence is 15 residues long. The CDR3 DNA is TGTGCCTGGAGTGTACGAGCCAGCGTCTCCTATGGCTACACCTTC. As protein: CAWSVRASVSYGYTF. Supplemented by reference TRBV30 and TRBJ1-2, the full variable domain reads SQTIHQWPATLVQPVGSPLSLECTVEGTSNPNLYWYRQAAGRGLQLLFYSVGIGQISSEVPQNLSASRPQDRQFILSSKKLLLSDSGFYLCAWSVRASVSYGYTFGSGTRLTVV.

The genes are TRBV28 and TRBJ1-5; tentatively, D is TRBD1 (5 bases). Germline assignment: CDR1 MDHEN and CDR2 SYDVKM. Trimming pared 3 bases from V and 7 bases from J, leaving 16 bases between. The CDR3 spans 15 residues. The CDR3 protein is CASSFGRGGGQPQHF. The DNA for the CDR3 is TGTGCCAGCAGTTTCGGCCGGGGGGGAGGGCAGCCCCAGCATTTT.